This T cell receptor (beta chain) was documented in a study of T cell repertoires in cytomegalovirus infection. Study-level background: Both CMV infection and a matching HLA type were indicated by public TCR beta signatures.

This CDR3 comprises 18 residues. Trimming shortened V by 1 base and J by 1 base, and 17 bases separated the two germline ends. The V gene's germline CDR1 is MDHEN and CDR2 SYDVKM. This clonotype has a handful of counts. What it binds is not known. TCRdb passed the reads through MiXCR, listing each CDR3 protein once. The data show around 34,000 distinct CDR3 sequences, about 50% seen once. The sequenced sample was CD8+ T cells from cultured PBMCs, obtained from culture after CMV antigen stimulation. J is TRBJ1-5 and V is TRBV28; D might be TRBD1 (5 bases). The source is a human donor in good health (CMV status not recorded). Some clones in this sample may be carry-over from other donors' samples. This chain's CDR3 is CASSLYAGGRRSNQPQHF. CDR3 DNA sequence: TGTGCCAGCAGTTTATATGCGGGGGGTCGGAGGAGCAATCAGCCCCAGCATTTT.